The 10 T cell receptor beta chains reported below all come from one sample, sequenced in a study of T cells in women clearing cervical HPV infection listed by TCRdb under 2018. Library preparation used the immunoSEQ multiplex PCR assay. TCRdb mirrors the immuneACCESS table, restricted to in-frame sequences. Some clones are absent from its copies; in checked studies, under half trace to an unresolved V gene, and the reason for the others is unknown. The sample table records tens of thousands of clones. The ten most abundant clones make up less than 7% of the sample. The sequencing input was blood buffy coat. These receptors all stem from a woman between 18 and 75 years old with a cervical HPV16 infection that either progressed to CIN3+ or cleared (not recorded which).

In regard to this clone: The read comes to an end 3 residues before the CDR3 does, leaving the germline J gene to fill in the end. This rearrangement joins TRBV5-6 to TRBJ2-4; D may be TRBD1 (5 bases). This CDR3 has 14 amino acids. The V gene's germline CDR1 is SGHDT and CDR2 YYEEEE. The CDR3 protein is CASRRRDVNYGQYF. Partial CDR3 DNA: TGTGCCAGCAGACGCAGGGATGTCAACTATGGT.

As concerns this clone: The observed sequence ends 3 residues before the CDR3 terminus, with the missing tail filled in from the germline J gene. V is TRBV7-9 and J is TRBJ1-2; no clear D gene. Germline assignment: CDR1 SEHNR and CDR2 FQNEAQ (reference sequence). The CDR3 is made up of 15 amino acids. The CDR3 region is CASTPVLAGVDDYTF. The CDR3 DNA, read in part, is TGTGCCAGTACCCCGGTGTTAGCGGGAGTCGATGAC.

Details on this clone: The read is 3 residues too short to cover the CDR3 end, so that end is filled in from the germline J gene. The chain employs TRBV19 and TRBJ1-5, with D unresolved. The germline V and J ends were trimmed by 7 bases and 2 bases, with 6 bases remaining between them. The CDR3 length is 12 residues. CDR1 is LNHDA, CDR2 SQIVND, per germline (reference sequence). CDR3 loop: CASTNGNQPQHF. CDR3 DNA (partial): TGTGCCAGTACTAACGGCAATCAGCCC.

Remarks on this clone: The observed sequence ends 3 residues before the CDR3 terminus, with the missing tail filled in from the germline J gene. The rearrangement links TRBV5-1 to TRBJ2-5; D uncertain. This CDR3 is built from 14 residues. Germline assignment: CDR1 SGHRS and CDR2 YFSETQ. Trimming stripped 4 bases from V and 2 bases from J, with 12 bases between. The DNA read from the CDR3 is TGCGCCAGCAGCGCGGAGACGCGGCAAGAGACC. Its translation is CASSAETRQET. The CDR3 reads in full as CASSAETRQETQYF.

On this clone itself: The read falls 3 residues short of the CDR3 end, and the missing part is taken from the germline J gene. The chain employs TRBV7-2 and TRBJ2-7; a possible D gene is TRBD1 (6 bases). The germline V and J ends were trimmed by 6 bases and 0 bases, with 12 bases remaining between them. CDR3 length: 14 amino acids. CDR1 and CDR2 (germline): SGHTA, FQGNSA. CDR3 DNA, as far as it was read: TGTGCCAGCAGTCGGGACACCTCCTCCTACGAG. Encoded protein: CASSRDTSSYE. The whole CDR3 region reads CASSRDTSSYEQYF.

Notes on this clone: The CDR3 extends 3 residues past the end of the read, so its final part is completed from the germline J gene. V usage is TRBV7-9 and J usage is TRBJ2-1; D gene uncertain. Germline V gene lookup returns CDR1 SEHNR and CDR2 FQNEAQ (reference sequence). The V end was cut by 5 bases, the J end by 3 bases, with 14 bases between. CDR3 size: 15 residues. CDR3 bases read: TGTGCCAGCAGCCAAGAGAGTAGTCACTACAATGAG. It encodes CASSQESSHYNE. The CDR3 as a whole reads CASSQESSHYNEQFF.

As for this clone: The read is 3 residues too short to cover the CDR3 end, so that end is filled in from the germline J gene. V gene TRBV6-1 combines with J gene TRBJ2-4, with D possibly TRBD1 on 5 matching bases. The CDR3 totals 16 residues. Per the germline V gene, CDR1 is MNHNS and CDR2 is SASEGT. The CDR3 DNA, read in part, is TGTGCCAGCAGTGCTTCTCAACAGGTAGTATTTGGCGGT. Translation: CASSASQQVVFGG. The whole CDR3 region reads CASSASQQVVFGGQYF.

About this clone itself: From the germline J gene comes the end of the CDR3, since the read stops 3 residues before it. The V and J genes are TRBV18 and TRBJ1-5; 7 nucleotides match TRBD1. Germline lookup yields CDR1 KGHSH and CDR2 LQKENI. There are 17 residues in the CDR3. Unmatched junction bases numbered 11, after V lost 2 bases and J lost 4 bases. The CDR3 bases that were read are TGTGCCAGCTCACCAGGAGACAGGGATGCAAAAAATCAGCCC. Residues: CASSPGDRDAKNQP. The full CDR3 is CASSPGDRDAKNQPQHF.

Concerning this clone: The CDR3 end lies 3 residues beyond the end of the read and is filled in from the germline J gene. This rearrangement joins TRBV7-9 to TRBJ2-2, with TRBD1 matching 7 bases. The CDR3 spans 15 residues. CDR1 is SEHNR and CDR2 is FQNEAQ in the germline V gene (reference sequence). CDR3 DNA (partial): TGTGCCAGCAGCCAGCGACAGGGTGGTAATGAAAAG. This gives the protein CASSQRQGGNEK. The entire CDR3 is CASSQRQGGNEKLFF.

Remarks on this clone: The read falls 3 residues short of the CDR3 end, and the missing part is taken from the germline J gene. The gene calls are TRBV5-1 and TRBJ2-5; no definite D call. Germline values: CDR1 SGHRS, CDR2 YFSETQ. V was pared by 0 bases and J by 4 bases, with 10 bases between. The CDR3 is made up of 14 amino acids. This chain's CDR3 is CASSLGPRRETQYF. The part of the CDR3 DNA that was read is TGCGCCAGCAGCTTGGGGCCCCGTCGAGAGACC.